The rows below give T cell receptor beta chains drawn from one sample of a study of blood T cell repertoires in COVID-19. The repertoire was sequenced with immunoSEQ multiplex PCR; TCRdb's copy has only in-frame clones and lacks some. The sample includes more than 200,000 clones, under 90% seen only once; the top ten take roughly 1.8%. The sequenced sample consisted of PBMCs or T cells enriched from blood (not recorded which). The receptors were gathered from a man aged 60 to 75 who had recovered from COVID-19. Each CDR3 is given with its conserved first and last residue. The D gene is left open where the match is weak. Clone sizes are given selectively: once, few, many, or a class where the clone is expanded.

DNA,CDR3,J,D,size,V
TGTGCCAGCAGTTTAAGTAAGCGGCGTGCTTTCTTT,CASSLSKRRAFF,TRBJ1-1,.,.,TRBV28
TGTGCCAGTAGCCAACCTCTGGACAGGGTGAATCAGCCCCAGCATTTT,CASSQPLDRVNQPQHF,TRBJ1-5,TRBD1,.,TRBV19
TGTGCCAGCAGCATCGGGATATCAGGAGATACGCAGTATTTT,CASSIGISGDTQYF,TRBJ2-3,.,.,TRBV11-3
TGTGCCAGCAGTTTCTTAGGAGGGGAGTTTTCACCCCTCCACTTT,CASSFLGGEFSPLHF,TRBJ1-6,.,once,TRBV27
TGTGCTAGTGCTAAAGAGGCTGAAGCTTTCTTT,CASAKEAEAFF,TRBJ1-1,.,.,TRBV12-5
TGTGCCATCAGTGAGTCGCCAGGGGGGAGAGACATTCAGTACTTC,CAISESPGGRDIQYF,TRBJ2-4,.,.,TRBV10-3
TGTGCCAGCAGCTTGCGGGACAGCTATGGCTACACCTTC,CASSLRDSYGYTF,TRBJ1-2,TRBD1,few,TRBV5-4
TGTGCCAGCAGTCCCCAGGGCGTTGTCAAAAACATTCAGTACTTC,CASSPQGVVKNIQYF,TRBJ2-4,.,.,TRBV27
TGTGCCAGTATGGACACCCCTATTGCGCAGTTCTTC,CASMDTPIAQFF,TRBJ2-1,.,.,TRBV6-5
TGCGCCAGCAGCTTGGGTGTTCTAGCTCATCAAGAGACCCAGTACTTC,CASSLGVLAHQETQYF,TRBJ2-5,.,many,TRBV5-1
TGCGCCAGCAGCTTCGGGTTGAACTATGGCTACACCTTC,CASSFGLNYGYTF,TRBJ1-2,.,.,TRBV5-1
TGTGCCAGCAGCCAAGTTATGGGCCTCGAAGCTTTCTTT,CASSQVMGLEAFF,TRBJ1-1,.,.,TRBV3-1/TRBV3-2
TGTGCCAGCAGCTCACAGTGGAACACTGAAGCTTTCTTT,CASSSQWNTEAFF,TRBJ1-1,.,.,TRBV7-3
TGCGCCAGCAGCTTGGAGCCAGGATACTACGAGCAGTACTTC,CASSLEPGYYEQYF,TRBJ2-7,.,.,TRBV5-1
TGCGCCAGCAGTCCCTATATGCTACGGGGTTCCACCGGGGAGCTGTTTTTT,CASSPYMLRGSTGELFF,TRBJ2-2,.,.,TRBV5-1
TGTGCCAGCAGTTTATTAAACACTGAAGCTTTCTTT,CASSLLNTEAFF,TRBJ1-1,.,.,TRBV12-3/TRBV12-4
TGTGCCAGCCATCCCGGGCGGGGAAAGTTGGACACTGAAGCTTTCTTT,CASHPGRGKLDTEAFF,TRBJ1-1,.,.,TRBV6-6
TGCGCCAGCAGCCATAGGGGGGAGGGCACTGAAGCTTTCTTT,CASSHRGEGTEAFF,TRBJ1-1,.,.,TRBV5-1
TGTGCCAGCAGCTTAAGGGGACAGGAGGTCTCTGAAGCTTTCTTT,CASSLRGQEVSEAFF,TRBJ1-1,TRBD1,.,TRBV11-3
TGTGCCAGCAGCCAGAGCTTAACTAGCTCCAATGAGCAGTTCTTC,CASSQSLTSSNEQFF,TRBJ2-1,.,.,TRBV3-1/TRBV3-2
TGTGCCAGCAGCCAAGCGGGGGGGAGGACAGATACGCAGTATTTT,CASSQAGGRTDTQYF,TRBJ2-3,TRBD2,.,TRBV3-1/TRBV3-2
TGTGCCAGCAGCTTGGGGACAGGATTCACAGATACGCAGTATTTT,CASSLGTGFTDTQYF,TRBJ2-3,TRBD1,.,TRBV5-5
TGTGCCAGCACCCCTTCGAGTGAAGCTTTCTTT,CASTPSSEAFF,TRBJ1-1,.,.,TRBV12-1
TGTGCCAGCAGCTCCCGGGGGGCGGTAGATACGCAGTATTTT,CASSSRGAVDTQYF,TRBJ2-3,.,few,TRBV11-3
TGTGCCAGCAGTGAATACGGTCAGAACACCGGGGAGCTGTTTTTT,CASSEYGQNTGELFF,TRBJ2-2,.,.,TRBV25-1
TGCGCCAGCAGCCAAAAGACAGGGGTGGGCACCGGGGAGCTGTTTTTT,CASSQKTGVGTGELFF,TRBJ2-2,TRBD1,.,TRBV4-3
TGTGCCAGCAGCTACATATCTGGAGATACGCAGTATTTT,CASSYISGDTQYF,TRBJ2-3,.,.,TRBV7-3
TGCAGCGTTCCCGGGACAGGGGGCTCGGTCCGGAATGAAAAACTGTTTTTT,CSVPGTGGSVRNEKLFF,TRBJ1-4,TRBD1,.,TRBV29-1
TGTGCCAGCAGCGCCAGCGGGGAAACCTACAATGAGCAGTTCTTC,CASSASGETYNEQFF,TRBJ2-1,TRBD2,.,TRBV2
TGTGCCATCAGGGGACAGCTTAATCAGCCCCAGCATTTT,CAIRGQLNQPQHF,TRBJ1-5,TRBD1,.,TRBV10-3
TGTGCCAGCGCCCGATCGTCAGGAGGGACTAATGAAAAACTGTTTTTT,CASARSSGGTNEKLFF,TRBJ1-4,.,.,TRBV21-1
TGTGCCAGCAGCTTAAGGGACACTCAGCCCCAGCATTTT,CASSLRDTQPQHF,TRBJ1-5,.,.,TRBV14